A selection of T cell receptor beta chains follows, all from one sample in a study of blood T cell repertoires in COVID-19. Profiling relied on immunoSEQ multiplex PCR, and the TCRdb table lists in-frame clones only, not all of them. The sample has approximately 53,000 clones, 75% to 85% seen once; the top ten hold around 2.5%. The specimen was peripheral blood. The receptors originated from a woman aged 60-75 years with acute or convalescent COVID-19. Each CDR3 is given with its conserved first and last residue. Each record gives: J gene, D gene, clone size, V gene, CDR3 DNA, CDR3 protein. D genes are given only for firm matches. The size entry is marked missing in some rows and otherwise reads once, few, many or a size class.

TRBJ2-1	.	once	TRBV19	TGTGCCAGTAGTATTGGGAAGAAGGACAGTGTACAGTTCTTC	CASSIGKKDSVQFF
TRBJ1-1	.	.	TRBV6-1	TGTGCCAGCAGTGAGACAGAGAACACTGAAGCTTTCTTT	CASSETENTEAFF
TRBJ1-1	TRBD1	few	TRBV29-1	TGCAGCGCTCGGACAGGGAGAATGAACACTGAAGCTTTCTTT	CSARTGRMNTEAFF
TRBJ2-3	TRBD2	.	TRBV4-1	TGCGCCAGCAGCCAGGGACTAGCGGGAGCAGATACGCAGTATTTT	CASSQGLAGADTQYF
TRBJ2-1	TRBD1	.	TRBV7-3	TGTGCCAGCAGCTACCGGGACAGCCAAAAGCAGTTCTTC	CASSYRDSQKQFF
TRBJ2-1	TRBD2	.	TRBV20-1	TGCAGTGCTAGTGTCCCCGTAGCGGGAACGGGTAATGAGCAGTTCTTC	CSASVPVAGTGNEQFF
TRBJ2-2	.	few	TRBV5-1	TGCGCCAGCAGCTTGTTGCTCATCGGCGAGGCGAACACCGGGGAGCTGTTTTTT	CASSLLLIGEANTGELFF
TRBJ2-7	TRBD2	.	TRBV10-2	TGCGCCAGCAGGGGGGGGGCCTACGAGCAGTACTTC	CASRGGAYEQYF
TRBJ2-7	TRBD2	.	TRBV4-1	TGCGCCAGCAGCCAAGAGGGCGGACTAGCGGTCTACGAGCAGTACTTC	CASSQEGGLAVYEQYF
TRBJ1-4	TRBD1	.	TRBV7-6	TGTGCCAGCAGCTTATGGCTGACAGGGGGGAATGAAAAACTGTTTTTT	CASSLWLTGGNEKLFF
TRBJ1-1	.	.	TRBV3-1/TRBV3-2	TGTGCCAGCAGTGACAGGCAGAACACTGAAGCTTTCTTT	CASSDRQNTEAFF
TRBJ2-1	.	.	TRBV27	TGTGCCAGCAGACCCGCCCTGGACAGTGCCAACAATGAGCAGTTCTTC	CASRPALDSANNEQFF
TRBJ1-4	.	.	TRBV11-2	TGTGCCAGCAGCCGCCTAGGGGGTGGAGTGGGATATGAAAAACTGTTTTTT	CASSRLGGGVGYEKLFF
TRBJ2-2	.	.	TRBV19	TGTGCCAGTCCGTCTCCGGGGGAGACCGGGGAGCTGTTTTTT	CASPSPGETGELFF
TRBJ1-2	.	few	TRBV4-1	TGCGCCAGCAGCCCCAGTCTGGCAGGGGCTAACTATGGCTACACCTTC	CASSPSLAGANYGYTF
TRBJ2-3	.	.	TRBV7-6	TGTGCCAGCAGCTTAGCGCCAGGGTCAGTCACAGATACGCAGTATTTT	CASSLAPGSVTDTQYF
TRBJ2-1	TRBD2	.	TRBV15	TGTGCCACCAGCAGAGGGCGCGGCGGGGGGGCCGGCAATGAGCAGTTCTTC	CATSRGRGGGAGNEQFF
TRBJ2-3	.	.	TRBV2	TGTGCCAGCAGTCAAACGGTGAGCACAGATACGCAGTATTTT	CASSQTVSTDTQYF
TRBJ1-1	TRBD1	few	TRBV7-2	TGTGCCAGCAGCGTGACGACAGGGGTTGGTGAAGCTTTCTTT	CASSVTTGVGEAFF
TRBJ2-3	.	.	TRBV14	TGTGCCAGCAGCCCCCGGTCCGACACAGATACGCAGTATTTT	CASSPRSDTDTQYF
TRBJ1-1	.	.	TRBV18	TGTGCCAGCTCACCAATTAACACCAACACTGAAGCTTTCTTT	CASSPINTNTEAFF
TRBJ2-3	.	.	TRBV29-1	TGCAGCGTTGAACCCGGGACAGATACGCAGTATTTT	CSVEPGTDTQYF
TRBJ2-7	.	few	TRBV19	TGTGCCAGTAGTATAGCTCCCTCCCCTAGCAATCCCTACGAGCAGTACTTC	CASSIAPSPSNPYEQYF
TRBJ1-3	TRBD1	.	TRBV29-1	TGCAGCGTTGAGCCGGGGACAGGGGGAAACACCATATATTTT	CSVEPGTGGNTIYF
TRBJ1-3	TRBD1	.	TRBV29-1	TGCAGCGTTGGGACAGGGCTGAGCTCTGGAAACACCATATATTTT	CSVGTGLSSGNTIYF
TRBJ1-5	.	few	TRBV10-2	TGCGCCAGCAGTGGGGGGGTAGGTCAGCCCCAGCATTTT	CASSGGVGQPQHF
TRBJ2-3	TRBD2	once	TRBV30	TGTGCCTGGACTCGACTAGCGGGGTATACAGATACGCAGTATTTT	CAWTRLAGYTDTQYF
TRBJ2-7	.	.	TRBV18	TGTGCCAGCTCACCCAAACAGGGCTTTTCCTACGAGCAGTACTTC	CASSPKQGFSYEQYF
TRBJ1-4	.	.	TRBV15	TGTGCCACCAGCAGAGATCACAGGCCTAATGAAAAACTGTTTTTT	CATSRDHRPNEKLFF
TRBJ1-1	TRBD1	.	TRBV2	TGTGCCAGCAGGCCGAACAGGGGGGGCGGCACTGAAGCTTTCTTT	CASRPNRGGGTEAFF
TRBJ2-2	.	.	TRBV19	TGTGCCAGTAGTATGGCAGGGCAGACCGGGGAGCTGTTTTTT	CASSMAGQTGELFF
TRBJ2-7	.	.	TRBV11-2	TGTGCCAGCAGACGTATTTCATTAGGACAGTCCTACGAGCAGTACTTC	CASRRISLGQSYEQYF
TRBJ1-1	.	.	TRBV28	TGTGCCAGCAGTTTAGGGTCGGCCTTGACAAGGTCTACTGTCGTGAACACTGAAGCTTTCTTT	CASSLGSALTRSTVVNTEAFF
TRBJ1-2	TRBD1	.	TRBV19	TGTGCCAGTGCCCGGACAGGGGTTGGTGGCTACACCTTC	CASARTGVGGYTF
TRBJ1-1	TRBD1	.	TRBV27	TGTGCCAGCAGGGGGACAGGGGGATTTCGGAACACTGAAGCTTTCTTT	CASRGTGGFRNTEAFF
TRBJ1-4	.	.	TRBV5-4	TGTGCCAGCAGCTTGAGGGGGACTAATGAAAAACTGTTTTTT	CASSLRGTNEKLFF
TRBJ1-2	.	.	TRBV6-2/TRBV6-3	TGTGCCAGCAGTTACGGGGCTGGTGACTATGGCTACACCTTC	CASSYGAGDYGYTF
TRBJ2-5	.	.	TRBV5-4	TGTGCCAGCAGCTTGGAGGCTAGTTCGGAGACCCAGTACTTC	CASSLEASSETQYF
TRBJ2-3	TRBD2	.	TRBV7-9	TGTGCCAGCAACTCCCCTCGTAGCGGGGGCACAGATACGCAGTATTTT	CASNSPRSGGTDTQYF
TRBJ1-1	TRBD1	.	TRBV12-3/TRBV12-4	TGTGCCAGCAGTATTAGACAGGGGACTGAAGCTTTCTTT	CASSIRQGTEAFF
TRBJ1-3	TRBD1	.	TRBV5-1	TGCGCCAGCAGCTCCGAAGGGACAGGGGTCGAAGGTGGAAACACCATATATTTT	CASSSEGTGVEGGNTIYF
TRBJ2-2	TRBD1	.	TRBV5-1	TGCGCCAGCAGCGGGACAGGGGACACCGGGGAGCTGTTTTTT	CASSGTGDTGELFF
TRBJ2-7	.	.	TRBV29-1	TGCAGCGTTCCAGGGGCGAGCTCCTACGAGCAGTACTTC	CSVPGASSYEQYF
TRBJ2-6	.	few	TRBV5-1	TGCGCCAGCAGCTTGGAGACAGGTTCTGGGGCCAACGTCCTGACTTTC	CASSLETGSGANVLTF
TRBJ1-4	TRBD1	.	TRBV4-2	TGTGCCAGCACATTGGGACAGGGAAATGAAAAACTGTTTTTT	CASTLGQGNEKLFF
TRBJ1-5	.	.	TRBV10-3	TGTGCCATCAGTGAAGTGGGAGGGCAGCCCCAGCATTTT	CAISEVGGQPQHF
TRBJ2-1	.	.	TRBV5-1	TGCGCCAGCAGCTCCACTAGTGGAGTTAACAATGAGCAGTTCTTC	CASSSTSGVNNEQFF
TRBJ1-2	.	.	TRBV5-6	TGTGCCAGCAGCTTACAGCGGGTTTATACCTTC	CASSLQRVYTF
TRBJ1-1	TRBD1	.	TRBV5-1	TGCGCCAGCAGCATCGACAGGGCGGGCACTGAAGCTTTCTTT	CASSIDRAGTEAFF
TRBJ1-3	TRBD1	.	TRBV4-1	TGCGCCAGCAGCCAAGGGACAGGGAACGGAAACACCATATATTTT	CASSQGTGNGNTIYF
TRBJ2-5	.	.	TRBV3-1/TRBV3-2	TGTGCCAGCAGCCAGAGAATCAGCGTTTCCCTAAAGACCCAGTACTTC	CASSQRISVSLKTQYF
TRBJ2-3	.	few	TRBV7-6	TGTGCCAGCAGCCCGGACTGGCGAAGTATGACAGATACGCAGTATTTT	CASSPDWRSMTDTQYF
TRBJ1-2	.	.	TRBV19	TGTGCCAGTCATACCCGGCGGTATGGCTACACCTTC	CASHTRRYGYTF
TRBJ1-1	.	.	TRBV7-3	TGTGCCAGCAGCCCCCATCACGGGGGGAACACTGAAGCTTTCTTT	CASSPHHGGNTEAFF